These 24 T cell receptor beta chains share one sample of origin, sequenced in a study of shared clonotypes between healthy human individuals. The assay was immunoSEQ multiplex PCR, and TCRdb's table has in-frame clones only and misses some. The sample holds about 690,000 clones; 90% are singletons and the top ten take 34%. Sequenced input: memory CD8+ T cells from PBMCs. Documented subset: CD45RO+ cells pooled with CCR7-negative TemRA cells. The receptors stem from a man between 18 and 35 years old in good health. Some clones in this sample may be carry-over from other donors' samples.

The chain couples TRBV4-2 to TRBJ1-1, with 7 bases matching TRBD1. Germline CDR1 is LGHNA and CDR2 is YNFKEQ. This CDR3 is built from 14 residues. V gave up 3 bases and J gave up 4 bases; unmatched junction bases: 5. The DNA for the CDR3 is TGTGCCAGCAGCCAGACAGGGTCGGGCACTGAAGCTTTCTTT. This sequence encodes CASSQTGSGTEAFF.

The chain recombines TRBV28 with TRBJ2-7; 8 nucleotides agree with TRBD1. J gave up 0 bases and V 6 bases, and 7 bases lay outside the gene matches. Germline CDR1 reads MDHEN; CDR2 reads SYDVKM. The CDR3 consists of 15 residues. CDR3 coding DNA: TGTGCCAGCAGGGGGGACAGGAAAATCTCCTACGAGCAGTACTTC. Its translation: CASRGDRKISYEQYF.

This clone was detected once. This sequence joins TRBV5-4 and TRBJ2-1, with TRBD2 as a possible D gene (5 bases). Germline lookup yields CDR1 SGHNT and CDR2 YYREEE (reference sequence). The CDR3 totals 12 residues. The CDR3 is CAAQGSVGEQFF. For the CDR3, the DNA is TGTGCGGCCCAAGGTAGCGTTGGTGAGCAGTTCTTC.

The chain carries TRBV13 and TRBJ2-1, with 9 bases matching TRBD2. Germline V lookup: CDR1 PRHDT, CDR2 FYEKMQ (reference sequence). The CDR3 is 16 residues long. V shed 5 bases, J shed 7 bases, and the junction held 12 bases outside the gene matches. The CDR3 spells CASSAGTSRELNEQFF. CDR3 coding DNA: TGTGCCAGCAGCGCCGGGACTAGCAGAGAACTAAATGAGCAGTTCTTC.

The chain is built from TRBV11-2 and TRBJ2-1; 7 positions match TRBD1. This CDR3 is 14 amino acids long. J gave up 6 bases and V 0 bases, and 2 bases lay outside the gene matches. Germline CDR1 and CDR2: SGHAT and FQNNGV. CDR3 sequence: CASSLEGTVNEQFF. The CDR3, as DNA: TGTGCCAGCAGCTTAGAAGGGACAGTCAATGAGCAGTTCTTC.

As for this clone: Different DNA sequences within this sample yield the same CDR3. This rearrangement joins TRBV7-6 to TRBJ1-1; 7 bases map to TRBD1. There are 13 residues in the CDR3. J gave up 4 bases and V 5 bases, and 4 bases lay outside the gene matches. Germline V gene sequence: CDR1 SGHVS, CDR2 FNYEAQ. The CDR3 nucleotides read TGTGCCAGCAGCCCGGGACAGAGCACTGAAGCTTTCTTT. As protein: CASSPGQSTEAFF. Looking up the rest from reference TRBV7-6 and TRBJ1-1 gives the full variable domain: GAGVSQSPRYKVTKRGQDVALRCDPISGHVSLYWYRQALGQGPEFLTYFNYEAQQDKSGLPNDRFSAERPEGSISTLTIQRTEQRDSAMYRCASSPGQSTEAFFGQGTRLTVV.

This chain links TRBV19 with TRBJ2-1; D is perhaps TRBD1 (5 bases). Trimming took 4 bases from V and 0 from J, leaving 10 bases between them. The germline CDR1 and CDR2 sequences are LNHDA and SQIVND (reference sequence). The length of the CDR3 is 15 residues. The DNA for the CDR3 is TGTGCCAGTAGTAGTACAGGTAGCTCCTACAATGAGCAGTTCTTC. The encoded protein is CASSSTGSSYNEQFF. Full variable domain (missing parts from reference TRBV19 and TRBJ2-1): DGGITQSPKYLFRKEGQNVTLSCEQNLNHDAMYWYRQDPGQGLRLIYYSQIVNDFQKGDIAEGYSVSREKKESFPLTVTSAQKNPTAFYLCASSSTGSSYNEQFFGPGTRLTVL.

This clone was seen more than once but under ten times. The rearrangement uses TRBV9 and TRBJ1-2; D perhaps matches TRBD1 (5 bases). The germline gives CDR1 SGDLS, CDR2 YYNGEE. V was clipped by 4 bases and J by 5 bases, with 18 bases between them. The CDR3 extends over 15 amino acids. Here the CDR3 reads CASSPFGTGLYGYTF. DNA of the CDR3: TGTGCCAGCAGCCCCTTCGGGACCGGGCTTTATGGCTACACCTTC.

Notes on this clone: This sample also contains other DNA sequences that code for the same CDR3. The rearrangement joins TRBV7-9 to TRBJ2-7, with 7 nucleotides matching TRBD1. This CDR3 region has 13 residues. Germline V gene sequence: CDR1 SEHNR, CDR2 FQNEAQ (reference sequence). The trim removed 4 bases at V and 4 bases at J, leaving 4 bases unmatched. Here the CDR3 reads CASSYGTAYEQYF. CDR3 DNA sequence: TGTGCCAGCAGCTACGGGACAGCTTACGAGCAGTACTTC.

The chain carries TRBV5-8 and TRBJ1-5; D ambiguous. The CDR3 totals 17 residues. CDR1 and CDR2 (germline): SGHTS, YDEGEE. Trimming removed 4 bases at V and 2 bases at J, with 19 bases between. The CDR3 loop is CASSPARWEVGNQPQHF. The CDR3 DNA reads TGTGCCAGCAGCCCTGCAAGATGGGAGGTCGGCAATCAGCCCCAGCATTTT. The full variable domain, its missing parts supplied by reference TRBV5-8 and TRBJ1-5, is EAGVTQSPTHLIKTRGQQATLRCSPISGHTSVYWYQQALGLGLQFLLWYDEGEERNRGNFPPRFSGRQFPNYSSELNVNALELEDSALYLCASSPARWEVGNQPQHFGDGTRLSIL.

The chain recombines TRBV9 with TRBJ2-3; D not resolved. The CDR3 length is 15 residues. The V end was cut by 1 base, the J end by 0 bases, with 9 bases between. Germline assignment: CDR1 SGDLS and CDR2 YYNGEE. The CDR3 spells CASSVYMESTDTQYF. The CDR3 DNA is TGTGCCAGCAGCGTATACATGGAAAGCACAGATACGCAGTATTTT.

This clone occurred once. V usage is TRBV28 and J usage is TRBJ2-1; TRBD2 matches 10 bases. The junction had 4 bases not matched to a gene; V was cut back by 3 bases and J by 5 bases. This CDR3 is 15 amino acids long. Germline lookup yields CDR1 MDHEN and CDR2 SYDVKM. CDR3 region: CASSLGLAFNNEQFF. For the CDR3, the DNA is TGTGCCAGCAGTTTGGGACTAGCGTTTAACAATGAGCAGTTCTTC.

This CDR3 reads CASNGGYRGLTTGELFF. The CDR3 nucleotides read TGTGCCAGCAACGGAGGGTATAGAGGACTTACAACCGGGGAGCTGTTTTTT. This chain links TRBV27 with TRBJ2-2, with a weak D call TRBD2 (6 bases). The V end was cut by 7 bases, the J end by 5 bases, with 23 bases between. This CDR3 has 17 residues. Germline CDR1 is MNHEY and CDR2 is SMNVEV (reference sequence).

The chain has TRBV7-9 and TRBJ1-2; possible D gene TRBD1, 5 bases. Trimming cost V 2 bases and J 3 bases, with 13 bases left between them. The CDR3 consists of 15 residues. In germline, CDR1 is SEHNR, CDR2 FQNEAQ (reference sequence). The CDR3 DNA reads TGTGCCAGCAGCTTATCTGGGGACGGAGACTATGGCTACACCTTC. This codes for CASSLSGDGDYGYTF.

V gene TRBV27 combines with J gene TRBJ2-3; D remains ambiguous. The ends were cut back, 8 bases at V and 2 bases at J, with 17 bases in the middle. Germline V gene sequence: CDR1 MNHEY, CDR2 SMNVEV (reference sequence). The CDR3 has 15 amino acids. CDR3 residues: CASQSEEWPTDTQYF. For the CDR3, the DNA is TGTGCCAGCCAGTCCGAGGAGTGGCCCACAGATACGCAGTATTTT.

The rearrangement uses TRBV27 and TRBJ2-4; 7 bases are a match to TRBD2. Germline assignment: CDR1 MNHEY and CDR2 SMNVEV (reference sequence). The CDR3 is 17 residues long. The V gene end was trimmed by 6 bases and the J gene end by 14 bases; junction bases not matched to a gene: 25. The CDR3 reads CASSLMGGGSGVLTEYF. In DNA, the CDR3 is TGTGCCAGCAGCTTGATGGGCGGGGGTAGCGGCGTCTTAACAGAGTACTTC.

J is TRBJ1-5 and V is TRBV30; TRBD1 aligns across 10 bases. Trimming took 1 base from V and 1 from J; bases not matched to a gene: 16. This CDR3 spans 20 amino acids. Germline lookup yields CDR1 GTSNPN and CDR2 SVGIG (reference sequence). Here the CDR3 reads CAWSDPRGTGESESNQPQHF. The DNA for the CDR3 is TGTGCCTGGAGTGACCCTCGTGGGACAGGGGAGTCAGAGAGCAATCAGCCCCAGCATTTT.

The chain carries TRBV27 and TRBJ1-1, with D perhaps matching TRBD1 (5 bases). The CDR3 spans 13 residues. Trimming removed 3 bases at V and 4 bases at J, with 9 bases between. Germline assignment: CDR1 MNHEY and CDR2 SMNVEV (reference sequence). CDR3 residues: CASSFYRTTEAFF. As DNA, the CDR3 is TGTGCCAGCAGTTTTTACAGGACCACTGAAGCTTTCTTT.

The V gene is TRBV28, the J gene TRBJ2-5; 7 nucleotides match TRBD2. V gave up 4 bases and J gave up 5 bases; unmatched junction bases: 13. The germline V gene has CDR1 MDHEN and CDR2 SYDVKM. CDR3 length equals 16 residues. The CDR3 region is CASSSPSREGRETQYF. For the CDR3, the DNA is TGTGCCAGCAGTTCACCATCGAGGGAGGGCCGGGAGACCCAGTACTTC.

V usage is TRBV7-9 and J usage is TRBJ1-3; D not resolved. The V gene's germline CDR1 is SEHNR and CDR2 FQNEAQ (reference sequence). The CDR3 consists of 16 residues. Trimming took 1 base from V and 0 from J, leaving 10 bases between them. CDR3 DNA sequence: TGTGCCAGCAGCTTAGAGGGCAGCCACTCTGGAAACACCATATATTTT. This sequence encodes CASSLEGSHSGNTIYF.

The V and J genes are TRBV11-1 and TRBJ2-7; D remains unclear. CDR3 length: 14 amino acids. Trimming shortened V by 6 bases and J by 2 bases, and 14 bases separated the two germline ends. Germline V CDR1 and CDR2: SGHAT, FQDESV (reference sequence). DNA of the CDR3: TGTGCCAGCAGTTACCGCCGGCTAGCCTACGAGCAGTACTTC. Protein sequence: CASSYRRLAYEQYF.

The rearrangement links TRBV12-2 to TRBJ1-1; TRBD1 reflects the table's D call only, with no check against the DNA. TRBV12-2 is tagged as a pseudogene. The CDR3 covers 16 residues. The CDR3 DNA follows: TGTGCAAGTCGCCTGACAGGGAGCTCGGTGAACACTGAAGCTTTCTTT. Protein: CASRLTGSSVNTEAFF.

The CDR3 reads CASSQDRAGTKTHNEQFF. In DNA, the CDR3 is TGCGCCAGCAGCCAAGATCGGGCCGGGACAAAGACTCACAATGAGCAGTTCTTC. The chain carries TRBV4-1 and TRBJ2-1, with D possibly being TRBD1 (6 bases). Per germline, CDR1 MGHRA and CDR2 YSYEKL. Trimming stripped 0 bases from V and 5 bases from J, with 20 bases between. This CDR3 spans 18 amino acids.

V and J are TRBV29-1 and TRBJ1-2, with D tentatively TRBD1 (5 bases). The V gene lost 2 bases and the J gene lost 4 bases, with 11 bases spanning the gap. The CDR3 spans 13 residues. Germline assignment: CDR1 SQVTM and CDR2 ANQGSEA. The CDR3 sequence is CSVERGKLYGYTF. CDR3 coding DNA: TGCAGCGTTGAAAGGGGCAAGCTCTATGGCTACACCTTC.